This T cell receptor beta chain was identified during a study of cytomegalovirus exposure and HLA in healthy donors. With 60 Vbeta and 13 Jbeta primers, the PCR was carried out. Repertoires were generated with immunoSEQ multiplex PCR, while TCRdb's copy carries only in-frame clones and drops some. In the table there are 180,000 or so clones, roughly 85% of which are singletons. This receptor was taken from a male donor in good health and CMV-seronegative. The material sequenced was PBMCs.

The CDR3 here is CAWTPGTITSYEQYF. The CDR3 coding sequence is TGTGCCTGGACCCCCGGGACTATCACATCCTACGAGCAGTACTTC. The chain has TRBV30 and TRBJ2-7, with 7 bases matching TRBD2. This CDR3 is built from 15 residues. From germline, CDR1 is GTSNPN and CDR2 SVGIG (reference sequence). Losses at the gene ends were 4 bases for V and 1 base for J; bases not matched to a gene: 10.